Detailed here is one TCR beta chain. Its antigen is undetermined. A CD45RO-CCR7+CD27+CD95- profile was what naive CD8+ T cells displayed. The entry originates in a study of CXCR3-negative and CXCR3-positive naive CD8 T cells. The study, taken as a whole, reports: Memory, not naive, CXCR3-negative and CXCR3-positive cells differed in TRBV-TRBJ usage. CXCR3-positive naive cells carried more hydrophobic TRB CDR3s than CXCR3-negative naive cells did. Whereas both naive subsets had comparably high diversity, memory CD8+ cells had much lower diversity.

UMI-labeled 5' RACE TRB cDNA libraries were prepared from the cells. Following a re-call of the 5' RACE reads, TCRdb has one entry per CDR3 protein and lacks DNA. Its clone listing holds 65,000 to 75,000 distinct CDR3 sequences. This CDR3 spans 16 amino acids. CDR1 is MNHEY and CDR2 is SMNVEV in the germline V gene (reference sequence). The sequenced sample consisted of naive CXCR3- CD8+ T cells from blood. Subset noted: CD45RO-CCR7+CD27+CD95- naive CD8+ T cells lacking CXCR3 (TNR3-). The TCR comes from a human donor in good health. Some clones in this sample may be carry-over from other donors' samples. The rearrangement links TRBV27 to TRBJ2-7; TCRdb's D call, TRBD1, is unchecked because there is no DNA. Here the CDR3 reads CASSANPGQGNYEQYF.